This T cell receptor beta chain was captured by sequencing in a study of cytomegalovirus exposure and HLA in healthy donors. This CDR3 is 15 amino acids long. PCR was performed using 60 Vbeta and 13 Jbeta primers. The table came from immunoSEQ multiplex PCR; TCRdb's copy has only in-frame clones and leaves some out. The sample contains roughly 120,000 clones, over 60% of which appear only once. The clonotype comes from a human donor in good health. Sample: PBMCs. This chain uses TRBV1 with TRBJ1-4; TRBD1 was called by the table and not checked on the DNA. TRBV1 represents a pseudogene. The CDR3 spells CTSSQPGTGDEKLFF. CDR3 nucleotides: TGCACCAGCAGCCAACCAGGGACAGGGGATGAAAAACTGTTTTTT.